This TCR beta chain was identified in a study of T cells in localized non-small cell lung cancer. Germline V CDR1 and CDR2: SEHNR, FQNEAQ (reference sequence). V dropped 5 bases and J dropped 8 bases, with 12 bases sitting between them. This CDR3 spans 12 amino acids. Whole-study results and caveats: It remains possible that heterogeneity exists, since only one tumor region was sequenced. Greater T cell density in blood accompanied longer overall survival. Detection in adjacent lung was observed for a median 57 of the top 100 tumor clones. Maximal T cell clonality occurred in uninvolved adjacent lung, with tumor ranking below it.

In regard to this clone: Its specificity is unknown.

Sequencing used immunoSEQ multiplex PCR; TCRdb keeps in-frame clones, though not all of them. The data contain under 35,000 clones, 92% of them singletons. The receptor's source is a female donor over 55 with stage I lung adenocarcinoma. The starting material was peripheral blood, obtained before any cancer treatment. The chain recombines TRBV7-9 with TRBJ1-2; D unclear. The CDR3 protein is CASSLSQSGYTF. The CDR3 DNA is TGTGCCAGCAGCCTCAGCCAGTCGGGCTACACCTTC.